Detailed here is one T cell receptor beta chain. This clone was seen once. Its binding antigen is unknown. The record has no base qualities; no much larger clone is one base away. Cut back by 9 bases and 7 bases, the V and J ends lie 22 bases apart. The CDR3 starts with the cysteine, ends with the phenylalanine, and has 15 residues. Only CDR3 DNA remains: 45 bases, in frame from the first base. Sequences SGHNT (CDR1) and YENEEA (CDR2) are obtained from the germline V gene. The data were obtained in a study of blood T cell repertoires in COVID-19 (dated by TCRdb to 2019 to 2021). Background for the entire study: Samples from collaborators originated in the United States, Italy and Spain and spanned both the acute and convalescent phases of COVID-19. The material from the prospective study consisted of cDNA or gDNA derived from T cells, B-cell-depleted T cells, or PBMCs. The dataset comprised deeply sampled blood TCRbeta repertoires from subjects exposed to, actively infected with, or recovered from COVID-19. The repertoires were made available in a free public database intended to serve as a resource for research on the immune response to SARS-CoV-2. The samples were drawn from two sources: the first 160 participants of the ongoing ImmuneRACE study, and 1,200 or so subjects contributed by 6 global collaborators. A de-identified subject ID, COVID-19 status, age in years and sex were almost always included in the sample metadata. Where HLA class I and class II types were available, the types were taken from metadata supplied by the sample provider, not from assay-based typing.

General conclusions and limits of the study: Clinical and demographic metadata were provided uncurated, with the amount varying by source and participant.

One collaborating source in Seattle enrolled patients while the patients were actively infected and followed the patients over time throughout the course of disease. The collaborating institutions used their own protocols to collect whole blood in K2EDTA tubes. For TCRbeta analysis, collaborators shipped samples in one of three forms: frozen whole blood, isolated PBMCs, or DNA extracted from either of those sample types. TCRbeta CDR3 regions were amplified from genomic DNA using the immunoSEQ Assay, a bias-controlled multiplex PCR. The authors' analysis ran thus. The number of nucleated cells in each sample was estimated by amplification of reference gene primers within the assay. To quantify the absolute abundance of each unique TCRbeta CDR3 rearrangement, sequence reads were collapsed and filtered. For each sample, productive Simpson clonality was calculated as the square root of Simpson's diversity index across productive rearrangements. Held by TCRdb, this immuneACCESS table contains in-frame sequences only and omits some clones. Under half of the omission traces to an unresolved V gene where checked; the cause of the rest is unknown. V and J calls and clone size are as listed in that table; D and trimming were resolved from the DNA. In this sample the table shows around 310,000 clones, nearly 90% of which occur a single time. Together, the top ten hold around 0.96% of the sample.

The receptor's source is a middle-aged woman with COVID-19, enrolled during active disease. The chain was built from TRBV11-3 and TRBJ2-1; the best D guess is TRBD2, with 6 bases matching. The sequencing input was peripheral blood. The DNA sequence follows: TGTGCCAGACTAGGGGCGCGGGATATGGGGAATGAGCAGTTCTTC. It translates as CARLGARDMGNEQFF.